This T cell receptor (beta chain) was identified in a study of T cell repertoires in cytomegalovirus infection. About the study: It can be stated that public TCR beta signatures indicated CMV infection as well as a matching HLA type. General study findings and limits: Individuals carrying CMV plus the relevant HLA were identified by cumulative frequency of public TCR beta families. HLA-C-restricted CMV-specific TCR beta clonotypes prevailed in the ex vivo response.

Via MiXCR, TCRdb re-called the reads, giving one row per CDR3 protein. The sample carries approximately 500,000 distinct CDR3 sequences, more than 15% recorded once. V lost 4 bases and J 8 bases, leaving 24 bases between the germline ends. CDR1 and CDR2 (germline): SNHLY, FYNNEI. The CDR3 has 17 amino acids. This clonotype was detected many times. The antigen is not known. Material for sequencing was CD8+ T cells from PBMCs. J is TRBJ2-1 and V is TRBV2; D may be TRBD2 (7 bases). This sequence was found in a human donor in good health (CMV status not recorded). Some clones in this sample may be carry-over from other donors' samples. CDR3 DNA: TGTGCCAGCAGTGGATTACGCGGGGGCCTAGGGGGGCATGAGCAGTTCTTC. Encoded protein: CASSGLRGGLGGHEQFF.